This T cell receptor (beta chain) stems from a study of CD8+ T cells in alopecia areata. Sequencing used cDNA as its template, made by extracting RNA and reverse transcribing it. Repertoires were generated with immunoSEQ multiplex PCR, while TCRdb's copy carries only in-frame clones and drops some. Counted here are approximately 110,000 clones, around three fifths occurring once; the ten biggest clones make up 9% to 15%. Treatment here: oral pan-JAK inhibitor, 5-10 mg twice daily. Germline trimming cut 4 bases from V and 8 bases from J; bases unmatched to any gene: 9. The CDR3 consists of 15 residues. Germline CDR1 is SGHNT and CDR2 is YYREEE (reference sequence).

The specimen was CD8+ T cells sorted from blood, collected at week 24, from a patient treated with tofacitinib. The origin of this receptor is a human donor with alopecia areata. The J gene is TRBJ2-2, the V gene TRBV5-4; TRBD1 matches at 9 bases. CDR3 coding DNA: TGTGCCAGCAGCCGGGACAGGGAAGGTTTAGGGGAGCTGTTTTTT. This sequence encodes CASSRDREGLGELFF.